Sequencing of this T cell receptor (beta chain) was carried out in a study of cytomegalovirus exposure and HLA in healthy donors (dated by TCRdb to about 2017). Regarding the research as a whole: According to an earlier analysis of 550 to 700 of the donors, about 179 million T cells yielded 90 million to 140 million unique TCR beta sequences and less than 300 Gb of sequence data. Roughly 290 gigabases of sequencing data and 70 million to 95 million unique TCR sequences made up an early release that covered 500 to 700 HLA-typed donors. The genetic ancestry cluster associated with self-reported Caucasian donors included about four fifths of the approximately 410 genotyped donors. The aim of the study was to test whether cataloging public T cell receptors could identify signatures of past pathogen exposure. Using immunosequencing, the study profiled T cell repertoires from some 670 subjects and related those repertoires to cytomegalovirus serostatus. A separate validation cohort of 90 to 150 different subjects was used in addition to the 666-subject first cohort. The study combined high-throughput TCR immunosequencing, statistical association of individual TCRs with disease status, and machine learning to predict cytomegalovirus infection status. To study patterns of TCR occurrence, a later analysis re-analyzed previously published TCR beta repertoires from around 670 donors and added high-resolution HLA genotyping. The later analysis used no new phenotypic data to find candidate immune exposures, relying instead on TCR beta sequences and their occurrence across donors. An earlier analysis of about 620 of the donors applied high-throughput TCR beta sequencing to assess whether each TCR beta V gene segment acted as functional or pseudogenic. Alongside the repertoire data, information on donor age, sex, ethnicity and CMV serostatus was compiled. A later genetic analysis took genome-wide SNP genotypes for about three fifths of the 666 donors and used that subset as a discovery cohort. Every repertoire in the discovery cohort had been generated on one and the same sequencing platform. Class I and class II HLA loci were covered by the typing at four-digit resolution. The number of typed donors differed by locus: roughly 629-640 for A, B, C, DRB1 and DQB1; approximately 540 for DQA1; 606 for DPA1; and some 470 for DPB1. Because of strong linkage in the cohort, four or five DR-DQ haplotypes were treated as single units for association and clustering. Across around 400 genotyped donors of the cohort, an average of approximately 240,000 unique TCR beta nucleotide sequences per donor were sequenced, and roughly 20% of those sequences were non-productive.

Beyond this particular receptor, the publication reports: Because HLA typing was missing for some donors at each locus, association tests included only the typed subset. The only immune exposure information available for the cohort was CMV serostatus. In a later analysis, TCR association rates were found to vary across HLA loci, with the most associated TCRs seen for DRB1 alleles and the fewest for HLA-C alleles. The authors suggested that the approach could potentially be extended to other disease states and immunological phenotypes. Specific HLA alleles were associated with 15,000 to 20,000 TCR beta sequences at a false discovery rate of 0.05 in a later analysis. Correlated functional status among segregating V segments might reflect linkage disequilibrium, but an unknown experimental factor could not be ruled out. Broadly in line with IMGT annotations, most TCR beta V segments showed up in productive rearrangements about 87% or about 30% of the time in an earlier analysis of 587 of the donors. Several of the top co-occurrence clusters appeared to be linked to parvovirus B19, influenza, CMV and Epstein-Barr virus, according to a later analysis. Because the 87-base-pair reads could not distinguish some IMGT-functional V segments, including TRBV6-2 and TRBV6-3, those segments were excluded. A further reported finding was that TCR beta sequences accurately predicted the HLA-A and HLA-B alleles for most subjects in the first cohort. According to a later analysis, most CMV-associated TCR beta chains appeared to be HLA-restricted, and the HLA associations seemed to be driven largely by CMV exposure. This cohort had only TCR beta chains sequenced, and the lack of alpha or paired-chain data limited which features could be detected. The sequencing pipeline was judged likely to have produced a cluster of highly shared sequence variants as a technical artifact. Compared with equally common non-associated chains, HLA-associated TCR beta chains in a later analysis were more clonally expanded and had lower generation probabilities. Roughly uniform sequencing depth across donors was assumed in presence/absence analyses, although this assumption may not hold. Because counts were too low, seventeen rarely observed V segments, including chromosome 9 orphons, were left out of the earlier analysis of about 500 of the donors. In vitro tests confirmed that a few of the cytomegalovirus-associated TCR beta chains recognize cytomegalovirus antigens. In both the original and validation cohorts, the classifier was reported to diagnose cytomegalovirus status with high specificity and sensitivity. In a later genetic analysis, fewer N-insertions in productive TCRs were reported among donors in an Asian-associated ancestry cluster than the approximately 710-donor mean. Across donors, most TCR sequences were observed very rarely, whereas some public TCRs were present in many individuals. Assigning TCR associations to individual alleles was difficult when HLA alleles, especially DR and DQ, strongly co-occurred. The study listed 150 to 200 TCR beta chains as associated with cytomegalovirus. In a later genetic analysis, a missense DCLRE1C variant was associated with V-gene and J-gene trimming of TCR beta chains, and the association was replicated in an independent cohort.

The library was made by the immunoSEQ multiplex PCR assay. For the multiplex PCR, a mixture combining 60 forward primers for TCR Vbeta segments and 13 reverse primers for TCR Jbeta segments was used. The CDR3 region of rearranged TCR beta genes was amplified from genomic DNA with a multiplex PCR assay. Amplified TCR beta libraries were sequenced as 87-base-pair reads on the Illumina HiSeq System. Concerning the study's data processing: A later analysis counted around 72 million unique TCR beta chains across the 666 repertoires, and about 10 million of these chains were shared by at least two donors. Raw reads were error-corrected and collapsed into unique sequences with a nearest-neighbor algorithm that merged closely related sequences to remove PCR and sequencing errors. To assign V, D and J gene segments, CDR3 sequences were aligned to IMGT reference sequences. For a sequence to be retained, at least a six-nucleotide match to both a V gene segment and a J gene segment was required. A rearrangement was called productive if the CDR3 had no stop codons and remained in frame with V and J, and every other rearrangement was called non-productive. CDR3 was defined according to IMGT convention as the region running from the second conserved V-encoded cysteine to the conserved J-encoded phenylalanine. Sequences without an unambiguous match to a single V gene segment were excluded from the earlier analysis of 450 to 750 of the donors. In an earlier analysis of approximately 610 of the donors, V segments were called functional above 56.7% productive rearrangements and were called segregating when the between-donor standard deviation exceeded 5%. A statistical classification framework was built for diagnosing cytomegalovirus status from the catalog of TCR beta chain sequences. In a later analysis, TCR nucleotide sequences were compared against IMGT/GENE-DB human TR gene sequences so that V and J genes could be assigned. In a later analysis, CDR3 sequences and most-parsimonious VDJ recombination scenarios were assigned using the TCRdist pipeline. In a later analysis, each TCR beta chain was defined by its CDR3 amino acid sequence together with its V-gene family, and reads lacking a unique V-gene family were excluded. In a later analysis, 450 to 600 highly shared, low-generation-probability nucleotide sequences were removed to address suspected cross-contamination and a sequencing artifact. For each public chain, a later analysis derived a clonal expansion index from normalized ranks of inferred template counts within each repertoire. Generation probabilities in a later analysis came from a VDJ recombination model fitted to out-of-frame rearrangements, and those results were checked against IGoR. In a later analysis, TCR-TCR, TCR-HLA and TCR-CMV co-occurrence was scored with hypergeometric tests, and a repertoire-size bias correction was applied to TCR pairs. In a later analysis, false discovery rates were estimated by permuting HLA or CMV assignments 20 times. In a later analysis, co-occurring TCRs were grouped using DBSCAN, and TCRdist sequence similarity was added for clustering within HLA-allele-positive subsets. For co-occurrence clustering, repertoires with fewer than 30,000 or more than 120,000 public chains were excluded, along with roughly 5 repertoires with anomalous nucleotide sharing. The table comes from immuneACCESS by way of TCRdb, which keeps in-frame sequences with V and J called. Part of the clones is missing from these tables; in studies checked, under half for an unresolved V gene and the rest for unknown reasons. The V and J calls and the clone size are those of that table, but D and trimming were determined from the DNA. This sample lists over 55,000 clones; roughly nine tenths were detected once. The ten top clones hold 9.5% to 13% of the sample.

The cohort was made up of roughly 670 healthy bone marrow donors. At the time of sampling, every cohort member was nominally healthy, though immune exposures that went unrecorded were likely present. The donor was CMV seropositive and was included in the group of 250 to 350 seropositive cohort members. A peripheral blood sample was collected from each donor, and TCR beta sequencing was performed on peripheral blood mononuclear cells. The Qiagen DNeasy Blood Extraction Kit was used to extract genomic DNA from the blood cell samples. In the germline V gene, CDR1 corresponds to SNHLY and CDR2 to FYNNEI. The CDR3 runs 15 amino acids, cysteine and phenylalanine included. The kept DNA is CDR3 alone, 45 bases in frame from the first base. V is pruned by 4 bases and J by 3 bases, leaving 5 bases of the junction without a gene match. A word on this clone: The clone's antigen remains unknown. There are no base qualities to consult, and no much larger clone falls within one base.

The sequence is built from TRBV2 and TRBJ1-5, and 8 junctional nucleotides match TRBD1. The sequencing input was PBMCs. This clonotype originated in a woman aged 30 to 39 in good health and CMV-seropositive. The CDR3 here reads CASSADRGTNQPQHF. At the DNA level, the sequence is TGTGCCAGCAGTGCCGACAGGGGCACCAATCAGCCCCAGCATTTT.